This T cell receptor beta chain is drawn from a study of blood T cell repertoires in COVID-19. About the study: Acute and convalescent COVID-19 samples came from the United States, Italy and Spain. T cells, B-cell-depleted T cells, or PBMCs provided the cDNA or gDNA that served as material.

As originally analysed: Researchers report that nucleated cell counts were estimated from reference gene primer amplification. Measured with immunoSEQ multiplex PCR; TCRdb has only the in-frame clones, and not every one. V, J and clone size were drawn from that table, and D and trimming were deduced from the DNA. The profile shows more than 45,000 clones, 87% of them singletons. Patients in Seattle were enrolled during active infection, then followed longitudinally. Sequenced input: peripheral blood. This sequence originates from a woman aged 80 or over with COVID-19, enrolled during active disease.

CDR3 coding DNA: TGTGCCAGCAACCGCCCCAGGGGCACGAAGGATGAAAAACTGTTTTTT. Residues: CASNRPRGTKDEKLFF. V is TRBV2 and J is TRBJ1-4; weak D call: TRBD1 (6 bases). Trimming pared 7 bases from V and 6 bases from J, leaving 21 bases between. Germline-derived CDR1 and CDR2 are SNHLY and FYNNEI. The CDR3 is made up of 16 amino acids.